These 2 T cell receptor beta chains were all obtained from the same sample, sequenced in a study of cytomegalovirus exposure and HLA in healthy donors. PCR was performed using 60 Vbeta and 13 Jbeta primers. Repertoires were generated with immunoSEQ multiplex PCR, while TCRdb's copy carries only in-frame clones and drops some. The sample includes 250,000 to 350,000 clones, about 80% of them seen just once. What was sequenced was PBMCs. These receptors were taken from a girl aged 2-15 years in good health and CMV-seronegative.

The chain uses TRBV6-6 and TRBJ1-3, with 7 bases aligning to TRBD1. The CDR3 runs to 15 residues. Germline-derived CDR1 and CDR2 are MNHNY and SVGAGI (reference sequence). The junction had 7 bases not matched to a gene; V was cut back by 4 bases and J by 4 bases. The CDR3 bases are TGTGCCAGCAGTTTTTCGGAACAGGGGGGAAACACCATATATTTT. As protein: CASSFSEQGGNTIYF.

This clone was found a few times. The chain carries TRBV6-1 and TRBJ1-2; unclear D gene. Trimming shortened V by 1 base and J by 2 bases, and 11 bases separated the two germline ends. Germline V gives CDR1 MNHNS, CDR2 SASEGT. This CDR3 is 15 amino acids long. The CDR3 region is CASSEGAGSNYGYTF. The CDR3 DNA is TGTGCCAGCAGTGAAGGGGCAGGCTCAAACTATGGCTACACCTTC.